The 32 T cell receptor beta chains below all came from one sample that was sequenced in a study of T cell repertoires in cytomegalovirus infection. MiXCR was run by TCRdb on the reads, yielding one entry per CDR3 protein. The table includes about 900,000 distinct CDR3 sequences, around 32% detected once. These receptors have no known antigen. The sequenced sample was cultured CD8+ T cells from PBMCs, obtained from culture after CMV antigen stimulation. The source is a human donor in good health (CMV status not recorded). Some clones in this sample may be carry-over from other donors' samples.

CDR3 sequence: CASSIGLMQDTQYF. In nucleotides, the CDR3 is TGTGCCAGTAGTATTGGGCTAATGCAAGATACGCAGTATTTT. V is TRBV19 and J is TRBJ2-3; D ambiguous. The CDR3 totals 14 residues. Trimming shortened V by 3 bases and J by 5 bases, and 12 bases separated the two germline ends. In germline, CDR1 is LNHDA, CDR2 SQIVND (reference sequence).

This clonotype came up many times. V is TRBV24-1 and J is TRBJ2-1; the D is unclear. V was shortened by 0 bases and J by 8 bases, with 10 bases between the two germline ends. The CDR3 has 14 residues. Germline CDR1 and CDR2: KGHDR and SFDVKD. DNA for the CDR3: TGTGCCACCAGTGATTTGCATGAAAGTGATGAGCAGTTCTTC. This encodes CATSDLHESDEQFF.

The rearrangement joins TRBV27 to TRBJ2-3; D is possibly TRBD2 (6 bases). Trimming stripped 2 bases from V and 4 bases from J, with 22 bases between. The CDR3 contains 18 residues. Germline values: CDR1 MNHEY, CDR2 SMNVEV (reference sequence). Here the CDR3 DNA reads TGTGCCAGCAGTTTAAATGCCTGGGGCGGCGGGGCGGCAGATACGCAGTATTTT. This sequence encodes CASSLNAWGGGAADTQYF.

This chain joins TRBV7-6 and TRBJ2-3, with D possibly TRBD1 on 6 matching bases. Germline V gives CDR1 SGHVS, CDR2 FNYEAQ. The CDR3 runs 16 residues. Between the trimmed V and J ends, which lost 4 bases and 0 bases, there was a span of 14 bases. The CDR3 bases are TGTGCCAGCAGCTCGACAGGCCGGACTAGCACAGATACGCAGTATTTT. It is translated as CASSSTGRTSTDTQYF.

V and J are TRBV7-2 and TRBJ1-4; tentative D call: TRBD1 (6 bases). The CDR3 length is 15 residues. Germline V CDR1 and CDR2: SGHTA, FQGNSA. V lost 4 bases, J lost 5 bases, and 14 bases lay in between. DNA of the CDR3: TGTGCCAGCAGCTCCTCAGGGGTACCAAATGAAAAACTGTTTTTT. Encoded protein: CASSSSGVPNEKLFF. Based on the CDR3 plus reference TRBV7-2 and TRBJ1-4, the full variable domain is GAGVSQSPSNKVTEKGKDVELRCDPISGHTALYWYRQSLGQGLEFLIYFQGNSAPDKSGLPSDRFSAERTGGSVSTLTIQRTQQEDSAVYLCASSSSGVPNEKLFFGSGTQLSVL.

This chain connects TRBV7-2 to TRBJ1-4, with 12 bases identical to TRBD1. The V gene's germline CDR1 is SGHTA and CDR2 FQGNSA. The CDR3 has 17 residues. Trimming at V came to 5 bases and at J to 4 bases, leaving 8 bases not matched to a gene. CDR3 amino acids: CASSAGTGGVGNEKLFF. CDR3 bases: TGTGCCAGCAGCGCCGGGACAGGGGGCGTTGGTAATGAAAAACTGTTTTTT.

The sample holds a few counts of this clonotype. The chain employs TRBV6-5 and TRBJ2-4; 9 nucleotides line up with TRBD1. CDR3 length: 16 amino acids. The V gene end was trimmed by 5 bases and the J gene end by 1 base; junction bases not matched to a gene: 6. The germline V gene encodes CDR1 MNHEY and CDR2 SVGAGI. Written as DNA, the CDR3 is TGTGCCAGCAGTCTTATCGGACAGGGGGCCAAAAACATTCAGTACTTC. Translation: CASSLIGQGAKNIQYF.

This clonotype came up many times. The chain carries TRBV7-8 and TRBJ1-1; D is uncertain. The CDR3 length is 12 residues. Germline CDR1 reads SGHVS; CDR2 reads FQNEAQ. V was clipped by 1 base and J by 8 bases, with 8 bases between them. The CDR3 here is CASSLGPPEAFF. In nucleotides, the CDR3 is TGTGCCAGCAGCTTAGGACCCCCCGAAGCTTTCTTT. The complete variable domain, with remaining parts taken from reference TRBV7-8 and TRBJ1-1, reads GAGVSQSPRYKVAKRGQDVALRCDPISGHVSLFWYQQALGQGPEFLTYFQNEAQLDKSGLPSDRFFAERPEGSVSTLKIQRTQQEDSAVYLCASSLGPPEAFFGQGTRLTVV.

This clonotype was seen a handful of times. The chain combines TRBV6-5 with TRBJ1-2; 8 bases fit TRBD1. The J segment lost 0 bases and the V segment lost 8 bases, leaving 11 bases of the junction unmatched. Germline values: CDR1 MNHEY, CDR2 SVGAGI. CDR3 size: 16 residues. CDR3 nucleotides: TGTGCCAGCGGACCCAGGGGGCGACCTACTAACTATGGCTACACCTTC. As protein: CASGPRGRPTNYGYTF.

The V call is TRBV27, the J call TRBJ2-7; 7 nucleotides line up with TRBD1. Germline V gives CDR1 MNHEY, CDR2 SMNVEV (reference sequence). The length of the CDR3 is 13 residues. The V and J ends lost 3 bases and 3 bases, in that order; junction bases with no gene match: 2. The chain's CDR3 is CASSFSGGYEQYV. CDR3 bases: TGTGCCAGCAGTTTTTCAGGGGGCTACGAGCAGTACGTC.

The V and J genes are TRBV6-6 and TRBJ2-2; a weak D match, TRBD1 (6 bases). The CDR3 consists of 12 residues. Germline V gene data show CDR1 as MNHNY and CDR2 as SVGAGI (reference sequence). The DNA of the CDR3 is TGTGTCACAGAGGGGGACACCGGGGAGCTGTTTTTT. This translates into CVTEGDTGELFF.

Here the CDR3 DNA reads TGTGCCACCAGCATTCTCTCACCAGGGGGAAAGACCCAGTACTTC. The encoded protein is CATSILSPGGKTQYF. This sequence joins TRBV15 and TRBJ2-5, with TRBD1 matching 7 bases. The CDR3 has 15 residues. Germline assignment: CDR1 LNHNV and CDR2 YYDKDF (reference sequence). V was pared by 4 bases and J by 6 bases, with 11 bases of the junction left unmatched.

V usage is TRBV2 and J usage is TRBJ2-3; D remains unclear. The CDR3 totals 14 residues. CDR1 is SNHLY, CDR2 FYNNEI, per germline. V was cut by 0 bases and J by 2 bases, with 6 bases left in between. CDR3 sequence: CASSEARFTDTQYF. The DNA for the CDR3 is TGTGCCAGCAGTGAAGCTCGATTCACAGATACGCAGTATTTT. The full variable domain, completed using reference TRBV2 and TRBJ2-3, is EPEVTQTPSHQVTQMGQEVILRCVPISNHLYFYWYRQILGQKVEFLVSFYNNEISEKSEIFDDQFSVERPDGSNFTLKIRSTKLEDSAMYFCASSEARFTDTQYFGPGTRLTVL.

Comment on this clonotype: An end of the junction does not agree with germline; a read error may underlie this. This chain connects TRBV2 to TRBJ1-2; TRBD1 is a possible D gene (5 bases). The germline V gene has CDR1 SNHLY and CDR2 FYNNEI. The CDR3 is made up of 12 amino acids. CDR3 in amino acids: CASSEARRVEYF. The CDR3 DNA sequence: TGTGCCAGCAGTGAAGCGCGCAGGGTAGAATATTTC.

V gene TRBV10-3 combines with J gene TRBJ2-7, with D perhaps matching TRBD1 or TRBD2 (5 bases each). CDR1 is ENHRY, CDR2 SYGVKD, per germline. V dropped 2 bases and J dropped 3 bases, with 11 bases sitting between them. CDR3 length: 14 residues. The DNA for the CDR3 is TGTGCCATCAGTGAGCCGGGGCAGAGCTACGAGCAGTACTTC. It translates to CAISEPGQSYEQYF.

This clonotype was recorded only once. The chain uses TRBV9 and TRBJ1-5; 9 bases fit TRBD1. The CDR3 consists of 17 residues. Germline lookup yields CDR1 SGDLS and CDR2 YYNGEE. V lost 3 bases, J lost 0 bases, and 7 bases stayed unmatched. The CDR3 is CASSGGQGSYSNQPQHF. CDR3 DNA sequence: TGTGCCAGCAGCGGGGGACAGGGATCTTATAGCAATCAGCCCCAGCATTTT.

This clonotype has just a few counts. The V call is TRBV10-3, the J call TRBJ2-7, with D maybe TRBD1 (5 bases). The CDR3 sequence is 15 residues long. Trimming stripped 4 bases from V and 2 bases from J, with 15 bases between. From germline, CDR1 is ENHRY and CDR2 SYGVKD. This CDR3 reads CAISVTEGRAYEQYF. For the CDR3, the DNA is TGTGCCATCAGTGTGACAGAAGGCCGAGCCTACGAGCAGTACTTC.

The rearrangement links TRBV4-1 to TRBJ2-5, with D perhaps TRBD1 (6 bases). The CDR3 consists of 14 residues. CDR1 MGHRA and CDR2 YSYEKL come from the germline V gene. Trimming removed 0 bases from V and 5 bases from J, with 10 bases in between. The chain's CDR3 is CASSQDSGAETQYF. The CDR3 nucleotides read TGCGCCAGCAGCCAAGATTCAGGGGCGGAGACCCAGTACTTC.

This clonotype came up many times. The chain links TRBV7-6 to TRBJ1-1; 9 nucleotides agree with TRBD1. Germline V CDR1 and CDR2: SGHVS, FNYEAQ. V lost 0 bases and J lost 7; bases outside the gene matches: 9. This CDR3 has 16 residues. CDR3 sequence: CASSLADFGTGLEAFF. In nucleotides, the CDR3 is TGTGCCAGCAGCTTAGCCGATTTTGGGACAGGGCTTGAAGCTTTCTTT. Variable domain in full (rest from reference TRBV7-6 and TRBJ1-1): GAGVSQSPRYKVTKRGQDVALRCDPISGHVSLYWYRQALGQGPEFLTYFNYEAQQDKSGLPNDRFSAERPEGSISTLTIQRTEQRDSAMYRCASSLADFGTGLEAFFGQGTRLTVV.

The J gene is TRBJ1-2, the V gene TRBV27; no definite D call. Looked up from germline, CDR1 is MNHEY and CDR2 is SMNVEV (reference sequence). Trimming pared 2 bases from V and 7 bases from J, leaving 17 bases between. There are 15 residues in the CDR3. The CDR3 reads CASSLSPGGTIGYTF. Here the CDR3 DNA reads TGTGCCAGCAGTTTAAGTCCGGGCGGCACGATTGGCTACACCTTC.

This chain links TRBV4-1 with TRBJ2-4; D is perhaps TRBD2 (5 bases). Germline CDR1 is MGHRA and CDR2 is YSYEKL. The CDR3 is 18 residues long. Trimming left V 0 bases short and J 6 bases short, with 21 bases between. CDR3 nucleotides: TGCGCCAGCAGCCAAGAGCCTCTTATACTAGGGTTGGTAAACATTCAGTACTTC. It specifies CASSQEPLILGLVNIQYF.

This chain links TRBV9 with TRBJ1-6; the D gene is possibly TRBD1 (5 bases). Trimming shortened V by 3 bases and J by 9 bases, and 7 bases separated the two germline ends. There are 12 residues in the CDR3. The V gene's germline CDR1 is SGDLS and CDR2 YYNGEE. The CDR3 DNA follows: TGTGCCAGCAGCGCCCAGGGTTCACCCCTCCACTTT. This encodes CASSAQGSPLHF.

This clonotype was counted only a few times. The chain recombines TRBV6-1 with TRBJ2-1; TRBD1 matches at 9 bases. The CDR3 totals 13 residues. With 8 bases clipped from V and 6 bases from J, the junction kept 5 bases outside the gene matches. The germline V gene encodes CDR1 MNHNS and CDR2 SASEGT. The CDR3 here is CASRDRVLNEQFF. CDR3 DNA sequence: TGTGCCAGCCGGGACAGGGTACTCAATGAGCAGTTCTTC.

This chain uses TRBV27 with TRBJ1-1, with a weak D call TRBD1 (5 bases). The CDR3 covers 14 residues. CDR1 MNHEY and CDR2 SMNVEV come from the germline V gene (reference sequence). V was clipped by 5 bases and J by 1 base, with 11 bases between them. This CDR3 is CASSIQDPNTEAFF. CDR3 bases: TGTGCCAGCAGTATACAGGACCCGAACACTGAAGCTTTCTTT.

Only a few counts were recorded for this clonotype. This chain connects TRBV4-3 to TRBJ1-6, with D unclear. This CDR3 has 15 amino acids. Germline V lookup: CDR1 LGHNA, CDR2 YSLEER. Trimming cost V 6 bases and J 5 bases, with 14 bases left between them. DNA of the CDR3: TGCGCCAGCAGTTCGGGCGCGCTGGATAATTCACCCCTCCACTTT. It codes for CASSSGALDNSPLHF.

This clonotype was recorded at least ten times. The chain links TRBV7-6 to TRBJ2-1, with TRBD2 identical over 13 bases. The CDR3 extends over 19 amino acids. The ends lost 1 base at V and 0 bases at J; junction bases unmatched: 6. From germline, CDR1 is SGHVS and CDR2 FNYEAQ. The CDR3 here is CASSLEPGLAGSSYNEQFF. The CDR3 DNA reads TGTGCCAGCAGCTTAGAACCGGGACTAGCGGGGAGCTCCTACAATGAGCAGTTCTTC.

The chain joins TRBV6-6 to TRBJ2-7, with D unresolved. V lost 6 bases and J 3 bases, leaving 12 bases between the germline ends. Per germline, CDR1 MNHNY and CDR2 SVGAGI (reference sequence). The length of the CDR3 is 13 residues. The CDR3 DNA reads as TGTGCCAGCAGAGCGACGGCGGACTACGAGCAGTACGTC. This codes for CASRATADYEQYV.

A note on this clonotype: Possible read error: a much larger clone is one base away. The conserved phenylalanine or tryptophan normally closing the CDR3 is absent here, so this likely arose from a read error. The chain couples TRBV6-1 to TRBJ2-3; D remains ambiguous. V was cut by 5 bases and J by 0 bases, with 12 bases left in between. There are 15 residues in the CDR3. Germline loops: CDR1 MNHNS, CDR2 SASEGT. This CDR3 is CASSSWTDSTDTQYY. The CDR3 bases are TGTGCCAGCAGTTCCTGGACGGATAGCACAGATACGCAGTATTAT.

This clonotype was detected ten times or more. V is TRBV4-2 and J is TRBJ2-3; 14 bases match TRBD2. J lost 1 base, V lost 1 base, and 7 bases had no gene match. CDR1 is LGHNA and CDR2 is YNFKEQ in the germline V gene. The CDR3 is made up of 19 amino acids. CDR3 nucleotides: TGTGCCAGCAGCCAAGTTAGGACTAGCGGGGGGCAACGCACAGATACGCAGTATTTT. Translated, it gives CASSQVRTSGGQRTDTQYF.

At least ten counts were recorded for this clonotype. This sequence joins TRBV7-9 and TRBJ1-5; 8 positions match TRBD1. The germline V gene encodes CDR1 SEHNR and CDR2 FQNEAQ (reference sequence). The length of the CDR3 is 13 residues. J gave up 7 bases and V 5 bases, and 4 bases lay outside the gene matches. The CDR3 DNA is TGTGCCAGCAGCCTCGGACAGGGCCAGCCCCAGCATTTT. This sequence encodes CASSLGQGQPQHF.

This clonotype has a handful of counts. This sequence joins TRBV7-9 and TRBJ2-7; TRBD1 aligns across 12 bases. Germline V gene sequence: CDR1 SEHNR, CDR2 FQNEAQ (reference sequence). The J segment lost 4 bases and the V segment lost 4 bases, leaving 8 bases of the junction unmatched. The CDR3 contains 16 residues. For the CDR3, the DNA is TGTGCCAGCAGCTCTTCCGGGACAGGGGGCATTTACGAGCAGTACTTC. It specifies CASSSSGTGGIYEQYF.

With regard to this clonotype: The conserved final phenylalanine or tryptophan is absent from the CDR3, which likely points to a read error. It is unclear where the CDR3 begins or ends on the DNA, so no DNA is shown, and the CDR3 is as TCRdb lists it. The chain uses TRBV2 and TRBJ1-2; the table's D call of TRBD1 was not tested on the DNA. Termini included, the CDR3 measures 8 amino acids. The V gene's germline CDR1 is SNHLY and CDR2 FYNNEI. CDR3 sequence reads: CASSEWTG.